A single sample gave rise to the 32 T cell receptor beta chains below, sequenced in a study of monozygotic twins with inflammatory bowel disease. Reprocessing the 5' RACE reads, TCRdb reports a single entry for every CDR3 protein and omits DNA. The sample's table shows 150,000 to 200,000 distinct CDR3 sequences. Sequencing was performed on blood. These receptors were collected from a human donor with ulcerative colitis or Crohn's disease, or a healthy co-twin of an affected twin (not recorded which).

The V call is TRBV7-2, the J call TRBJ2-7; TCRdb lists TRBD1, though no DNA is available to test this call. Germline values: CDR1 SGHTA, CDR2 FQGNSA. The CDR3 runs 16 residues. CDR3: CASSLEWRQGVGEQYF. Full variable domain (remainder filled in from reference TRBV7-2 and TRBJ2-7): GAGVSQSPSNKVTEKGKDVELRCDPISGHTALYWYRQSLGQGLEFLIYFQGNSAPDKSGLPSDRFSAERTGGSVSTLTIQRTQQEDSAVYLCASSLEWRQGVGEQYFGPGTRLTVT.

This sequence joins TRBV27 and TRBJ1-1; TCRdb selects TRBD1, and the lack of DNA leaves this call unchecked. Germline-derived CDR1 and CDR2 are MNHEY and SMNVEV (reference sequence). The CDR3 covers 14 residues. The CDR3 loop is CASSPQPQALEAFF.

The rearrangement links TRBV29-1 to TRBJ2-7; TCRdb designates TRBD2, a call that cannot be tested without DNA. CDR3 length: 13 amino acids. Germline values: CDR1 SQVTM, CDR2 ANQGSEA. The CDR3 is CSVWEGGSYEQYF.

This chain links TRBV3-1 with TRBJ2-1; TCRdb reports TRBD2, a call that lacks DNA to check it against. Germline V CDR1 and CDR2: LGHDT, YNNKEL (reference sequence). The CDR3 loop spans 15 amino acids. CDR3 in amino acids: CASSQPSGSYNEQFF.

The chain has TRBV20-1 and TRBJ2-1. The CDR3 runs 14 residues. CDR1 DFQATT and CDR2 SNEGSKA come from the germline V gene (reference sequence). CDR3 sequence reads: CSALDFLRHNEQFF.

The V and J genes are TRBV7-2 and TRBJ2-3. CDR3 length equals 14 residues. Germline V gene data show CDR1 as SGHTA and CDR2 as FQGNSA. CDR3: CASSPFLGTDTQYF. The full variable domain, completed using reference TRBV7-2 and TRBJ2-3, is GAGVSQSPSNKVTEKGKDVELRCDPISGHTALYWYRQSLGQGLEFLIYFQGNSAPDKSGLPSDRFSAERTGGSVSTLTIQRTQQEDSAVYLCASSPFLGTDTQYFGPGTRLTVL.

The J gene is TRBJ2-4, the V gene TRBV21-1; TCRdb picks TRBD1, but there is no DNA to check that call. TRBV21-1 is reported as a pseudogene. The CDR3 spans 17 residues. The CDR3 region is CASSKATGQLAKNIQYF.

V and J are TRBV20-1 and TRBJ1-6; the TRBD1 assignment by TCRdb is unverifiable without DNA. CDR1 and CDR2 from the germline V gene are DFQATT and SNEGSKA (reference sequence). The CDR3 runs to 16 residues. This CDR3 is CSAESTTGGYNSPLHF.

The rearrangement links TRBV6-1 to TRBJ2-1; TCRdb's D call, TRBD1, is unchecked because there is no DNA. The CDR3 is made up of 15 amino acids. Germline CDR1 and CDR2: MNHNS and SASEGT. The chain's CDR3 is CASRKDRVTYNEQFF.

V gene TRBV20-1 combines with J gene TRBJ1-5. From germline, CDR1 is DFQATT and CDR2 SNEGSKA (reference sequence). This CDR3 comprises 18 residues. The CDR3: CSAPHAGRGTPSNRPQHF.

The V and J genes are TRBV20-1 and TRBJ2-2; as DNA is missing, the TRBD2 call by TCRdb cannot be tested. The germline CDR1 and CDR2 sequences are DFQATT and SNEGSKA (reference sequence). The CDR3 spans 12 residues. CDR3 sequence: CSAPRATGELFF.

The chain uses TRBV20-1 and TRBJ2-1; the TCRdb D gene call, TRBD2, has no DNA to confirm it. CDR3 length: 16 residues. CDR1 is DFQATT and CDR2 is SNEGSKA in the germline V gene (reference sequence). The CDR3 region is CSVYGLAGANYNEQFF.

V gene TRBV7-9 combines with J gene TRBJ2-4; the TRBD1 assignment by TCRdb is unverifiable without DNA. Germline values: CDR1 SEHNR, CDR2 FQNEAQ (reference sequence). The length of the CDR3 is 14 residues. The CDR3 region is CASSPGTDQNMQYF.

This chain links TRBV9 with TRBJ1-3; TCRdb proposes TRBD1, but this gene call is untestable without DNA. Per germline, CDR1 SGDLS and CDR2 YYNGEE. This CDR3 has 14 amino acids. Here the CDR3 reads CASSPGTSGNTIYF.

V gene TRBV29-1 combines with J gene TRBJ2-1; the TCRdb call, TRBD1, lacks DNA for checking. Per the germline V gene, CDR1 is SQVTM and CDR2 is ANQGSEA. The CDR3 sequence is 13 residues long. The chain's CDR3 is CSVDRGRGNEQFF.

The chain combines TRBV5-1 with TRBJ1-5; TCRdb reports TRBD1, a call that lacks DNA to check it against. This CDR3 is built from 13 residues. CDR1 is SGHRS, CDR2 YFSETQ, per germline. The CDR3 loop is CASSLGQGQPQHF.

V is TRBV5-4 and J is TRBJ1-1; TCRdb proposes TRBD1, but this gene call is untestable without DNA. Germline V gives CDR1 SGHNT, CDR2 YYREEE (reference sequence). The length of the CDR3 is 15 residues. The chain's CDR3 is CASSLGGDRGTEAFF.

CDR3 region: CSVGGISSGNTIYF. The chain uses TRBV29-1 and TRBJ1-3. The CDR3 runs to 14 residues. Germline CDR1 reads SQVTM; CDR2 reads ANQGSEA.

CDR3 amino acids: CASSLDSSYNSPLHF. The chain carries TRBV3-1 and TRBJ1-6. CDR1 and CDR2 from the germline V gene are LGHDT and YNNKEL (reference sequence). CDR3 size: 15 residues.

This chain uses TRBV5-4 with TRBJ2-1; the TRBD2 assignment by TCRdb is unverifiable without DNA. The CDR3 consists of 15 residues. Per the germline V gene, CDR1 is SGHNT and CDR2 is YYREEE (reference sequence). CDR3 loop: CASSLRTSGLNEQFF.

V is TRBV20-1 and J is TRBJ2-7; as DNA is missing, the TRBD2 call by TCRdb cannot be tested. CDR1 is DFQATT and CDR2 is SNEGSKA in the germline V gene (reference sequence). The CDR3 is 15 amino acids. The CDR3 is CSASGSLAGAFEQYF.

The chain links TRBV27 to TRBJ2-7; no DNA is available, so the TRBD1 call from TCRdb remains unchecked. Germline values: CDR1 MNHEY, CDR2 SMNVEV (reference sequence). This CDR3 is built from 13 residues. The CDR3 protein is CASSGRDRGQQYF.

The chain carries TRBV3-1 and TRBJ1-2; the D gene TCRdb calls, TRBD1, cannot be checked with no DNA. Germline V gene data show CDR1 as LGHDT and CDR2 as YNNKEL (reference sequence). The CDR3 sequence is 16 residues long. This chain's CDR3 is CASSQVLGQSGYGYTF.

The chain uses TRBV20-1 and TRBJ1-4; TCRdb's D call of TRBD1 is untestable without DNA. The V gene's germline CDR1 is DFQATT and CDR2 SNEGSKA (reference sequence). This CDR3 comprises 14 residues. The CDR3 reads CSALDRAANEKLFF.

The chain uses TRBV4-2 and TRBJ1-2. From germline, CDR1 is LGHNA and CDR2 YNFKEQ. The CDR3 sequence is 13 residues long. The CDR3 protein is CASSQDSPPGYTF.

CDR3 loop: CASSQDPPGGLDEQYF. This rearrangement joins TRBV3-1 to TRBJ2-7; TCRdb's D gene call, TRBD1, goes unchecked for lack of DNA. The CDR3 loop spans 16 amino acids. Germline V CDR1 and CDR2: LGHDT, YNNKEL (reference sequence).

J is TRBJ1-6 and V is TRBV7-8; TCRdb returns TRBD1, unconfirmable since there is no DNA. The germline CDR1 and CDR2 sequences are SGHVS and FQNEAQ. The CDR3 is made up of 16 amino acids. CDR3 in amino acids: CASSPPTGQGNSPLHF.

This rearrangement joins TRBV7-2 to TRBJ2-5; TCRdb's D call of TRBD1 is untestable without DNA. There are 18 residues in the CDR3. Looked up from germline, CDR1 is SGHTA and CDR2 is FQGNSA. CDR3 residues: CASSLAMGQGNNQETQYF.

V is TRBV6-5 and J is TRBJ1-5; the D gene TCRdb calls, TRBD1, cannot be checked with no DNA. The CDR3 is made up of 15 amino acids. The germline CDR1 and CDR2 sequences are MNHEY and SVGAGI. The CDR3 region is CASSYQQGVYQPQHF.

The chain is built from TRBV20-1 and TRBJ2-3; there is no DNA to check the TCRdb D call of TRBD2. Germline CDR1 and CDR2: DFQATT and SNEGSKA (reference sequence). The CDR3 sequence is 17 residues long. The CDR3 protein is CSATGEGLAVFTDTQYF.

The chain recombines TRBV4-3 with TRBJ2-5. Germline CDR1 and CDR2: LGHNA and YSLEER. This CDR3 contains 15 residues. The CDR3 loop is CASSQDNRQQETQYF.

The J gene is TRBJ2-3, the V gene TRBV28; TCRdb names TRBD2, which stays unverified in the absence of DNA. Per germline, CDR1 MDHEN and CDR2 SYDVKM. The CDR3 spans 19 residues. CDR3 loop: CASSLTLPLGSYGTDTQYF.